One sample yielded the 9 T cell receptor beta chains listed below, sequenced in a study of regulatory T cells in long-lasting Graves disease. Construction of TCR beta libraries relied on iRepertoire HTBI primers and on Arm-PCR targeting CDR3 regions. From the multiplex PCR reads, TCRdb called clonotypes with MiXCR, one entry per CDR3 protein. The table shows about 540,000 distinct CDR3 sequences, with approximately 12% occurring only once. Time point denoted: newly diagnosed GD, antithyroid drugs for less than 3 months. TCR sequences were obtained from RNA taken from PBMCs. The same data also went into a second study, on T cells in Graves' hyperthyroidism and ophthalmopathy.

The input for sequencing was peripheral blood mononuclear cells (PBMCs), taken at new diagnosis, from a patient treated with antithyroid drugs. These receptors came from a man younger than 40 with Graves disease.

This clonotype was detected ten times or more. The J gene is TRBJ2-3, the V gene TRBV5-1; D gene uncertain. The germline V gene encodes CDR1 SGHRS and CDR2 YFSETQ. Between the trimmed V and J ends, which lost 2 bases and 0 bases, there was a span of 16 bases. This CDR3 has 17 amino acids. CDR3: CASSFRGVGTSTDTQYF. CDR3 in DNA: TGCGCCAGCAGCTTTCGCGGCGTGGGAACTAGCACAGATACGCAGTATTTT.

The chain combines TRBV29-1 with TRBJ2-4, with D maybe TRBD1 (6 bases). The CDR3 is 15 residues long. CDR1 and CDR2 (germline): SQVTM, ANQGSEA. The V and J ends lost 8 bases and 0 bases respectively, with 17 bases between them. CDR3 loop: CSLLGAHLAKNIQYF. CDR3 DNA sequence: TGCAGCCTCTTGGGGGCGCACCTAGCCAAAAACATTCAGTACTTC.

The chain combines TRBV2 with TRBJ2-7; 10 bases map to TRBD1. The CDR3 runs 15 residues. Losses at the gene ends were 4 bases for V and 6 bases for J; bases not matched to a gene: 9. Germline CDR1 reads SNHLY; CDR2 reads FYNNEI. CDR3 nucleotide sequence: TGTGCCAGCAGTGCTAGCGACAGGGGGCTTATCGAGCAGTACTTC. Protein sequence: CASSASDRGLIEQYF.

CDR3 bases: TGTGCCAGCAGTAACGCTCCGGGACCTCTACCCAATGAGCAGTTCTTC. This codes for CASSNAPGPLPNEQFF. The chain employs TRBV12-3 or TRBV12-4 and TRBJ2-1; D assignment may be TRBD1 or TRBD2 (5 bases each). This CDR3 contains 16 residues. V was trimmed by 5 bases and J by 6 bases, leaving 20 bases between them.

This clonotype was seen only a few times. The V and J genes are TRBV19 and TRBJ1-5, with 8 bases lining up with TRBD1. Germline CDR1 and CDR2: LNHDA and SQIVND (reference sequence). J lost 0 bases, V lost 10 bases, and 2 bases had no gene match. The CDR3 has 13 residues. The CDR3 DNA sequence: TGTGCCACCGGACAGGGTAGCAATCAGCCCCAGCATTTT. It yields the protein CATGQGSNQPQHF. The entire variable domain, with the rest obtained from reference TRBV19 and TRBJ1-5, is as follows: DGGITQSPKYLFRKEGQNVTLSCEQNLNHDAMYWYRQDPGQGLRLIYYSQIVNDFQKGDIAEGYSVSREKKESFPLTVTSAQKNPTAFYLCATGQGSNQPQHFGDGTRLSIL.

This clonotype was observed a few times. The gene calls are TRBV28 and TRBJ1-6, with D uncertain. Germline V gene sequence: CDR1 MDHEN, CDR2 SYDVKM. The CDR3 is 13 amino acids. Deletions cut 5 bases from V and 8 bases from J, with 10 bases between. The CDR3 here is CASSDPGDSPLHF. In nucleotides, the CDR3 is TGTGCCAGCAGTGATCCTGGGGATTCACCCCTCCACTTT.

This clonotype was observed many times. The CDR3 loop is CASSPHLEGELFF. The CDR3 DNA sequence: TGTGCCAGCAGCCCACACCTGGAAGGGGAGCTGTTTTTT. V and J are TRBV11-2 and TRBJ2-2; no definite D call. The CDR3 covers 13 residues. Trimming shortened V by 5 bases and J by 8 bases, and 12 bases separated the two germline ends. Germline-derived CDR1 and CDR2 are SGHAT and FQNNGV.

The chain combines TRBV6-2 or TRBV6-3 with TRBJ2-5, with a weak D call TRBD1 (7 bases). With 5 bases removed from V and 9 bases from J, the gap between germline ends came to 22 bases. CDR3 length: 15 residues. Germline V CDR1 and CDR2: MNHEY, SVGEGT. The CDR3 protein is CASSEGQEGWEAQYF. As DNA, the CDR3 is TGTGCCAGCAGTGAAGGACAGGAAGGGTGGGAGGCCCAGTACTTC.

This clonotype was seen many times. The rearrangement uses TRBV10-2 and TRBJ2-1; TRBD2 is a possible D gene (6 bases). The CDR3 is 17 amino acids. V was clipped by 5 bases and J by 0 bases, with 17 bases between them. Looked up from germline, CDR1 is WSHSY and CDR2 is SAAADI. CDR3 loop: CASSSIVGGNSYNEQFF. CDR3 nucleotides: TGCGCCAGCAGTTCTATCGTCGGCGGGAACTCCTACAATGAGCAGTTCTTC.